These T cell receptor beta chains were read from a single sample in a study of blood T cell repertoires in COVID-19. Libraries were prepared by immunoSEQ multiplex PCR; TCRdb keeps only in-frame clonotypes and omits some of them. The data contain some 97,000 clones, roughly 88% of them singletons. The sequencing sample was made of peripheral blood. These receptors were collected from a woman aged 55-70 years with acute or convalescent COVID-19. Each CDR3 is given with its conserved first and last residue. A D gene is named only where the DNA matches it firmly. Clone sizes are given selectively: once, few, many, or a class where the clone is expanded.

D gene	V gene	clone size	J gene	CDR3 protein	CDR3 DNA
TRBD1	TRBV2	NA	TRBJ1-5	CASSATGEWQPQHF	TGTGCCAGCAGTGCGACAGGGGAGTGGCAGCCCCAGCATTTT
TRBD2	TRBV5-4	NA	TRBJ2-3	CASSSTSAITDTQYF	TGTGCCAGCAGCTCGACTAGCGCAATAACAGATACGCAGTATTTT
NA	TRBV9	NA	TRBJ2-2	CASSGVGAFGDTGELFF	TGTGCCAGCAGCGGAGTAGGGGCTTTCGGAGACACCGGGGAGCTGTTTTTT
TRBD1	TRBV30	NA	TRBJ1-5	CAWTRQGYNQPQHF	TGTGCCTGGACCAGACAGGGGTACAATCAGCCCCAGCATTTT
TRBD1	TRBV15	once	TRBJ2-7	CATRQGMVGEQYF	TGTGCCACAAGACAGGGAATGGTTGGGGAGCAGTACTTC
TRBD2	TRBV2	NA	TRBJ2-7	CASSIERGSYEQYF	TGTGCCAGCAGCATCGAGCGGGGCTCCTACGAGCAGTACTTC
TRBD1	TRBV11-2	NA	TRBJ1-4	CASRPTGINEKLFF	TGTGCCAGCAGACCGACAGGGATTAATGAAAAACTGTTTTTT
NA	TRBV18	NA	TRBJ2-7	CASSPGSTGTYEQYF	TGTGCCAGCTCACCTGGCAGCACAGGCACCTACGAGCAGTACTTC
NA	TRBV6-5	NA	TRBJ1-2	CASRSFNYGYTF	TGTGCCAGTAGATCCTTTAACTATGGCTACACCTTC
TRBD1	TRBV7-9	once	TRBJ1-2	CASSLTGATYGYTF	TGTGCCAGCAGCTTAACAGGGGCCACCTATGGCTACACCTTC
NA	TRBV2	NA	TRBJ1-5	CASGNGGLGNQPQHF	TGTGCCAGCGGAAACGGGGGGCTCGGCAATCAGCCCCAGCATTTT
NA	TRBV29-1	NA	TRBJ2-3	CSVDGGALTDTQYF	TGCAGCGTCGACGGCGGGGCACTCACAGATACGCAGTATTTT
TRBD1	TRBV6-5	NA	TRBJ1-2	CASSYGRGRGYTF	TGTGCCAGCAGTTACGGAAGGGGGCGAGGCTACACCTTC
TRBD2	TRBV7-8	once	TRBJ2-1	CASSLVTTSGRLVNEQFF	TGTGCCAGCAGCTTAGTAACGACTAGCGGGAGACTCGTCAATGAGCAGTTCTTC
NA	TRBV2	NA	TRBJ2-7	CASISSGVRYYEQYF	TGTGCCAGCATATCTTCGGGGGTTCGGTACTACGAGCAGTACTTC
TRBD2	TRBV11-3	NA	TRBJ2-1	CASSFPRTSGKWNEQFF	TGTGCCAGCAGCTTCCCCCGGACTAGCGGGAAATGGAATGAGCAGTTCTTC
NA	TRBV7-3	NA	TRBJ1-1	CASSPSGQAGTEAFF	TGTGCCAGCAGCCCCTCAGGCCAGGCGGGAACTGAAGCTTTCTTT
NA	TRBV5-1	NA	TRBJ1-2	CASSREGDYGYTF	TGCGCCAGCAGCCGGGAGGGTGACTATGGCTACACCTTC
TRBD1	TRBV2	NA	TRBJ1-4	CARSRQQGSEKLFF	TGTGCCAGAAGTAGGCAACAGGGGAGTGAAAAACTGTTTTTT
TRBD2	TRBV28	NA	TRBJ2-7	CASSVGLAGENEQYF	TGTGCCAGCAGTGTGGGACTAGCGGGAGAAAATGAGCAGTACTTC
TRBD1	TRBV5-1	NA	TRBJ2-5	CASSEPTGSARETQYF	TGCGCCAGCAGCGAGCCGACAGGGTCGGCTAGGGAGACCCAGTACTTC
NA	TRBV19	NA	TRBJ2-2	CASSILTTGELFF	TGTGCCAGTAGTATACTTACTACCGGGGAGCTGTTTTTT